A selection of T cell receptor beta chains follows, all from one sample in a study of cytomegalovirus exposure and HLA in healthy donors. Measured with immunoSEQ multiplex PCR; TCRdb has only the in-frame clones, and not every one. This sample has about 120,000 clones, with 89% found just once. Sequenced material: PBMCs. Receptors were obtained from a woman aged 18-30 years in good health and CMV-seronegative. CDR3s leave out the opening cysteine and the closing phenylalanine or tryptophan.

v_gene	j_gene	CDR3aa
TRBV10-2	TRBJ2-3	ASTGEVEGTDTQY
TRBV18	TRBJ2-1	ASSRTSNEQF
TRBV5-4	TRBJ2-2	ASSPDPGYAANTGELF
TRBV7-8	TRBJ2-2	ASSRSGSTGELF
TRBV10-3	TRBJ2-3	AIRQGSTDTQY
TRBV5-4	TRBJ2-7	ASSSRDRGIIYEQY
TRBV30	TRBJ1-5	AWSVQQGYNQPQH
TRBV28	TRBJ2-2	ASTGLAENTGELF
TRBV15	TRBJ1-3	ATSNPMGRSGNTIY
TRBV7-2	TRBJ2-4	ASSPAGVGNIQY
TRBV29-1	TRBJ2-4	SVAIAGQGKNIQY
TRBV30	TRBJ2-7	ASLGLAGAYEQY
TRBV30	TRBJ1-5	AWSGQGEIQH
TRBV25-1	TRBJ1-5	ASSAEGAAQPQH
TRBV2	TRBJ2-1	ASRTGLAAYNEQF
TRBV29-1	TRBJ1-1	SVGGVIEAF
TRBV6-1	TRBJ2-5	ASSELAYAQETQY
TRBV19	TRBJ1-1	ASSSSGVTEAF
TRBV9	TRBJ2-3	ASRARQVGITDTQY
TRBV6-1	TRBJ1-1	ASRPGLTEAF
TRBV30	TRBJ1-2	AWTLYSTYGYT
TRBV2	TRBJ1-4	ASSARQDTNEKLF
TRBV7-2	TRBJ2-1	ASSVKQGTYNEQF
TRBV9	TRBJ1-2	ASSARFQGAGGYT
TRBV5-1	TRBJ1-4	ASSVGQLATNEKLF
TRBV6-5	TRBJ1-1	ASRPPGGEAF
TRBV7-9	TRBJ1-2	ASSQWADYGYT
TRBV30	TRBJ2-3	AWSVIAPGVQY
TRBV14	TRBJ2-1	ASSPEQGFWDNEQF
TRBV28	TRBJ1-3	ASSWGGILAGNTIY
TRBV4-1	TRBJ2-3	ASSQDFLAGADTQY
TRBV7-9	TRBJ1-1	ASFRTGSNTEAF
TRBV2	TRBJ2-5	ASSEARDSGTQY
TRBV19	TRBJ2-7	ASSIEGTSGSYEQY
TRBV5-1	TRBJ2-1	ASSLAIDSYNEQF
TRBV14	TRBJ1-1	ASSSHRATEAF
TRBV10-2	TRBJ1-2	AIATGTNDGYT
TRBV4-3	TRBJ1-1	ASSQGQENTEAF
TRBV29-1	TRBJ1-1	SVGRQGNTEAF
TRBV7-2	TRBJ2-5	ASSATGSGETQY
TRBV28	TRBJ1-5	ATMGGTRNQPQH
TRBV9	TRBJ2-5	ASSVLAGAQETQY
TRBV5-1	TRBJ1-1	ASSTGQGHTEAF
TRBV6-1	TRBJ1-1	ASRETVGQGVTEAF
TRBV4-2	TRBJ1-5	ASSQDRGVNQPQH
TRBV18	TRBJ2-5	ASSPRTGGETQY
TRBV27	TRBJ2-1	ASSLGYEQF
TRBV6-1	TRBJ1-1	ASTLWAENTEAF
TRBV28	TRBJ2-1	ASTAGANNEQF
TRBV30	TRBJ2-2	AWSVETGVPGELF
TRBV18	TRBJ2-3	ASSLREGFTDTQY
TRBV9	TRBJ2-2	ASSVEGTGITGELF
TRBV5-6	TRBJ2-5	ASSWDIQETQY
TRBV18	TRBJ1-1	ASSPTGGIQMNTEAF